The 14 T cell receptor beta chains below were found in one sample sequenced in a study of cytomegalovirus exposure and HLA in healthy donors. 13 Jbeta primers and 60 Vbeta primers were used for the PCR. The data were produced by immunoSEQ multiplex PCR, yet TCRdb's version contains in-frame clones alone and is incomplete. The sample records 100,000 to 150,000 clones, around four fifths being singletons. Sequencing was done on a sample of PBMCs. Receptors were obtained from a man aged 18 to 29 in good health and CMV-seropositive.

The rearrangement links TRBV6-1 to TRBJ1-2; D is possibly TRBD1 (6 bases). This CDR3 comprises 13 residues. V lost 6 bases, J lost 6 bases, and 14 bases lay in between. Germline CDR1 reads MNHNS; CDR2 reads SASEGT. The CDR3 region has the DNA TGTGCCAGCAGGGAACAGGGATCCAATGGCTACACCTTC. This translates into CASREQGSNGYTF.

The rearrangement links TRBV6-4 to TRBJ1-2, with 9 bases aligning to TRBD1. CDR1 and CDR2 from the germline V gene are MRHNA and SNTAGT. The CDR3 totals 14 residues. The junction had 9 bases not matched to a gene; V was cut back by 6 bases and J by 7 bases. The CDR3 here is CASSEQGAASGYTF. The CDR3 DNA reads as TGTGCCAGCAGCGAACAGGGGGCGGCTAGTGGCTACACCTTC.

The chain carries TRBV4-1 and TRBJ1-4; TRBD1 aligns across 7 bases. The CDR3 has 16 residues. Germline V gene lookup returns CDR1 MGHRA and CDR2 YSYEKL. V lost 0 bases to trimming and J lost 5 bases; unmatched junction nucleotides: 6. The CDR3 sequence: CASSQDGTDLNEKLFF. The CDR3 nucleotides read TGCGCCAGCAGCCAAGACGGGACAGACTTGAATGAAAAACTGTTTTTT.

The chain employs TRBV28 and TRBJ2-7; tentatively, D is TRBD1 (6 bases). Trimming cost V 5 bases and J 1 base, with 12 bases left between them. Germline assignment: CDR1 MDHEN and CDR2 SYDVKM. The CDR3 has 14 amino acids. The CDR3 here is CASSHNGQSYEQYF. Written as DNA, the CDR3 is TGTGCCAGCAGTCATAACGGACAGTCCTACGAGCAGTACTTC.

This clone showed up just once. J is TRBJ1-1 and V is TRBV30; D possibly corresponds to TRBD1 (6 bases). V lost 2 bases, J lost 0 bases, and 13 bases lay in between. This CDR3 is 15 amino acids long. Germline CDR1 reads GTSNPN; CDR2 reads SVGIG (reference sequence). As DNA, the CDR3 is TGTGCCTGGAGTCTGGACAGCATCGTGAACACTGAAGCTTTCTTT. Translation gives CAWSLDSIVNTEAFF. Full variable domain (rest looked up from reference TRBV30 and TRBJ1-1): SQTIHQWPATLVQPVGSPLSLECTVEGTSNPNLYWYRQAAGRGLQLLFYSVGIGQISSEVPQNLSASRPQDRQFILSSKKLLLSDSGFYLCAWSLDSIVNTEAFFGQGTRLTVV.

The chain joins TRBV28 to TRBJ2-3; possible D gene TRBD1, 5 bases. V gave up 8 bases and J gave up 0 bases, with 15 bases separating them. The CDR3 spans 15 residues. Germline V gives CDR1 MDHEN, CDR2 SYDVKM. CDR3 loop: CASAIQGTSTDTQYF. CDR3 coding DNA: TGTGCCAGCGCTATCCAGGGAACCAGCACAGATACGCAGTATTTT. Looking up the rest from reference TRBV28 and TRBJ2-3 gives the full variable domain: DVKVTQSSRYLVKRTGEKVFLECVQDMDHENMFWYRQDPGLGLRLIYFSYDVKMKEKGDIPEGYSVSREKKERFSLILESASTNQTSMYLCASAIQGTSTDTQYFGPGTRLTVL.

This clone was detected only a few times. The chain recombines TRBV28 with TRBJ1-2; weak D call: TRBD1 (5 bases). V was trimmed by 4 bases and J by 4 bases, leaving 13 bases between them. This CDR3 spans 14 amino acids. CDR1 is MDHEN and CDR2 is SYDVKM in the germline V gene. CDR3 coding DNA: TGTGCCAGCAGTTCGGATCTGGACACCTATGGCTACACCTTC. It encodes CASSSDLDTYGYTF.

The V gene is TRBV20-1, the J gene TRBJ2-7; no clear D. Germline V gene data show CDR1 as DFQATT and CDR2 as SNEGSKA (reference sequence). V gave up 1 base and J gave up 4 bases, with 5 bases separating them. The CDR3 totals 11 residues. In nucleotides, the CDR3 is TGCAGTGCTAGAGGTATTTACGAGCAGTACTTC. This sequence encodes CSARGIYEQYF.

The chain uses TRBV14 and TRBJ2-3, with 13 bases that match TRBD2. Per germline, CDR1 SGHDN and CDR2 FVKESK. The V and J ends lost 3 bases and 2 bases, in that order; junction bases with no gene match: 11. The CDR3 totals 19 residues. The CDR3 sequence: CASSHPNPGLAGFTDTQYF. The CDR3 DNA reads as TGTGCCAGCAGCCATCCTAATCCGGGACTAGCGGGGTTCACAGATACGCAGTATTTT.

The V gene is TRBV5-6, the J gene TRBJ1-5, with TRBD1 as a possible D gene (6 bases). The CDR3 loop spans 16 amino acids. In germline, CDR1 is SGHDT, CDR2 YYEEEE. The germline V and J ends were trimmed by 0 bases and 0 bases, with 10 bases remaining between them. CDR3 in amino acids: CASSLVDRYSNQPQHF. The DNA for the CDR3 is TGTGCCAGCAGCTTGGTAGACAGGTATAGCAATCAGCCCCAGCATTTT. The full variable domain, completed using reference TRBV5-6 and TRBJ1-5, is DAGVTQSPTHLIKTRGQQVTLRCSPKSGHDTVSWYQQALGQGPQFIFQYYEEEERQRGNFPDRFSGHQFPNYSSELNVNALLLGDSALYLCASSLVDRYSNQPQHFGDGTRLSIL.

The chain recombines TRBV5-4 with TRBJ1-1; tentatively, D is TRBD1 (5 bases). CDR3 size: 14 residues. Germline lookup yields CDR1 SGHNT and CDR2 YYREEE (reference sequence). V dropped 4 bases and J dropped 5 bases, with 15 bases sitting between them. The CDR3 sequence is CASSPTGGGTEAFF. CDR3 nucleotides: TGTGCCAGCAGCCCGACGGGGGGTGGGACTGAAGCTTTCTTT.

V gene TRBV6-6 combines with J gene TRBJ1-2, with 7 nucleotides matching TRBD1. This CDR3 is built from 15 residues. The germline CDR1 and CDR2 sequences are MNHNY and SVGAGI (reference sequence). V lost 2 bases and J lost 3; bases outside the gene matches: 6. Written as DNA, the CDR3 is TGTGCCAGCAGTTACGTTGGCAGGGGGGACTATGGCTACACCTTC. Amino acid sequence: CASSYVGRGDYGYTF.

The chain joins TRBV7-7 to TRBJ2-2; possibly TRBD1 for D (5 bases). This CDR3 has 14 residues. V shed 0 bases and J shed 4 bases, with 6 bases lying between them. Germline V CDR1 and CDR2: SSHAT, FNYEAQ (reference sequence). The chain's CDR3 is CASSLAQGTGELFF. In DNA, the CDR3 is TGTGCCAGCAGCTTAGCGCAGGGCACCGGGGAGCTGTTTTTT. The full variable domain, its missing parts supplied by reference TRBV7-7 and TRBJ2-2, is GAGVSQSPRYKVTKRGQDVTLRCDPISSHATLYWYQQALGQGPEFLTYFNYEAQPDKSGLPSDRFSAERPEGSISTLTIQRTEQRDSAMYRCASSLAQGTGELFFGEGSRLTVL.

This clone was seen more than once but under ten times. For the CDR3, the DNA is TGCGCCAGCAGCCCTGGAGCTAGCGGGGGGGCCTACGAGCAGTACTTC. Its protein is CASSPGASGGAYEQYF. The V and J genes are TRBV5-1 and TRBJ2-7, with 12 nucleotides matching TRBD2. The length of the CDR3 is 16 residues. J was trimmed by 2 bases and V by 4 bases; bases with no gene match: 7. CDR1 is SGHRS, CDR2 YFSETQ, per germline.